This T cell receptor (beta chain) was sequenced in a study of immune evolution from preneoplasia to lung adenocarcinoma. Study observations and caveats: Normal lung had highest clonality; later lesions appeared denser, more diverse.

Produced via immunoSEQ multiplex PCR; TCRdb's table is partial and in-frame only. The repertoire includes 1,500 to 2,000 clones, about three quarters of them detected once, and approximately 15% sits in the top ten. As regards this clone: The antigen remains unidentified.

Patient tissue came from resections in Japan or China, 2014–2017. Premalignant or tumor cells were enriched by macro-dissection after pathologic assessment. The sample was FFPE minimally invasive lung adenocarcinoma tissue. The TCR sequence derives from a person aged 55 to 79 with lung adenocarcinoma.

This chain's CDR3 is CASSLSGGAFNEQFF. CDR3 DNA sequence: TGTGCCAGCAGTTTATCGGGGGGGGCCTTCAATGAGCAGTTCTTC. V usage is TRBV27 and J usage is TRBJ2-1, with D maybe TRBD2 (7 bases). CDR3 length: 15 residues. The V gene lost 0 bases and the J gene lost 6 bases, with 12 bases spanning the gap. Germline V lookup: CDR1 MNHEY, CDR2 SMNVEV (reference sequence).